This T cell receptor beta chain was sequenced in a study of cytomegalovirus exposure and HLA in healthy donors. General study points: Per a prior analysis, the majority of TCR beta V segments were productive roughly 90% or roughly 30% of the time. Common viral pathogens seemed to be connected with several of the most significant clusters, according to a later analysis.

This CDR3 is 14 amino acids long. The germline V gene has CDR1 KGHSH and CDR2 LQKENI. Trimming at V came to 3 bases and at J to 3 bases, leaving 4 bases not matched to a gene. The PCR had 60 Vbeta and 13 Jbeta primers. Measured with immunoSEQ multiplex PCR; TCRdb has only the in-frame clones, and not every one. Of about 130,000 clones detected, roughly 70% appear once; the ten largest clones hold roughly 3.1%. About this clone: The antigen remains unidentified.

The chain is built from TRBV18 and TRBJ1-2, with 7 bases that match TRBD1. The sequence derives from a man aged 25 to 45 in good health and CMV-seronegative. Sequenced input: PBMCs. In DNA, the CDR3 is TGTGCCAGCTCACCTGCGACAGGGCACTATGGCTACACCTTC. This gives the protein CASSPATGHYGYTF.